This T cell receptor (beta chain) was identified in a study of technical replicates of blood from a handful of donors. Some clones are missing from TCRdb's copy, which holds only in-frame ones; the method was immunoSEQ multiplex PCR. The sample carries 14,000 or so clones, roughly four fifths recorded once. This TCR derives from a human donor in good health. Source material: PBMCs.

This CDR3 is CASSTTSGPYEQYF. In nucleotides, the CDR3 is TGTGCCAGCAGTACGACTAGCGGTCCCTACGAGCAGTACTTC. The V gene is TRBV6-5, the J gene TRBJ2-7; TRBD2 agrees at 9 bases. From germline, CDR1 is MNHEY and CDR2 SVGAGI. This CDR3 is built from 14 residues. Trimming took 5 bases from V and 2 from J; bases not matched to a gene: 4.